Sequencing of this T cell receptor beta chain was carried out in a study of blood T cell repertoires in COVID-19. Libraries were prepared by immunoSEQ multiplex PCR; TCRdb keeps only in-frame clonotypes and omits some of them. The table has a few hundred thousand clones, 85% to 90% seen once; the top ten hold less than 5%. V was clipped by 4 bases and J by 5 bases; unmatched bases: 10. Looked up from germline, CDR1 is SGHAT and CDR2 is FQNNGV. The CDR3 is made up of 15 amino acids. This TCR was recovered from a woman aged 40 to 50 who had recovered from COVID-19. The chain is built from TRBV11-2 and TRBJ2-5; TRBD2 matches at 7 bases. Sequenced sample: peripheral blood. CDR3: CASSSIRGEGETQYF. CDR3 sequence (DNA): TGTGCCAGCAGCTCAATCCGTGGGGAGGGGGAGACCCAGTACTTC.